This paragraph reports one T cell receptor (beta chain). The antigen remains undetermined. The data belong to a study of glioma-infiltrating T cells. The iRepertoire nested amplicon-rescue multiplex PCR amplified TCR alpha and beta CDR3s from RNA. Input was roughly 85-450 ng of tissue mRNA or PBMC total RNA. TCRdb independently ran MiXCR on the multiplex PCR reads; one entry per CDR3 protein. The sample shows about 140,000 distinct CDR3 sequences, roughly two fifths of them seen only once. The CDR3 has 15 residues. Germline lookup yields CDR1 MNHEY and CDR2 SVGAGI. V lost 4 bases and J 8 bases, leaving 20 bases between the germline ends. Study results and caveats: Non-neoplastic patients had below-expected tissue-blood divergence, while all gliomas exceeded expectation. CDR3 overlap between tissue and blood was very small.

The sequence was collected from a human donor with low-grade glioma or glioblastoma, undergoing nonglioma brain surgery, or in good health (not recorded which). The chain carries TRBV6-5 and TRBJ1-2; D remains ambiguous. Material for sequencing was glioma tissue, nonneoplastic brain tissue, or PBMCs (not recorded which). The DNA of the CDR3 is TGTGCCAGCAGTTCCTTCCTCGCGGGCAGATGGGGCTACACCTTC. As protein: CASSSFLAGRWGYTF.